The source of this T cell receptor (beta chain) is a study of post-analysis software for immune sequencing data. This CDR3 comprises 17 residues. The ends lost 6 bases at V and 5 bases at J; junction bases unmatched: 11. CDR1 SGHVS and CDR2 FQNEAQ come from the germline V gene. Study outcomes and limitations: Several TRBV segments were more frequent in patients than controls; TRBV5-6, TRBV5-1 and TRBV20-1 belonged to this group.

Comment on this clonotype: What it binds is not known.

cDNA libraries for TCR beta contained unique molecular identifiers. With roughly 1 to 10 million T cells as the source, some 500,000 cDNA molecules resulted. TCRdb redid the calling of the PCR reads with MiXCR, one entry per CDR3 protein. The table lists 820,000 or so distinct CDR3 sequences, roughly 58% of them singletons. This TCR was sampled from a girl aged 10 to 17 with multiple sclerosis. The rearrangement links TRBV7-8 to TRBJ2-5, with 14 bases that match TRBD2. The specimen was blood. CDR3 amino acids: CASSTRLAGGSMETQYF. The DNA for the CDR3 is TGTGCCAGCAGTACGCGACTAGCGGGAGGGTCTATGGAGACCCAGTACTTC. The full variable domain, with the rest looked up from reference TRBV7-8 and TRBJ2-5, is GAGVSQSPRYKVAKRGQDVALRCDPISGHVSLFWYQQALGQGPEFLTYFQNEAQLDKSGLPSDRFFAERPEGSVSTLKIQRTQQEDSAVYLCASSTRLAGGSMETQYFGPGTRLLVL.